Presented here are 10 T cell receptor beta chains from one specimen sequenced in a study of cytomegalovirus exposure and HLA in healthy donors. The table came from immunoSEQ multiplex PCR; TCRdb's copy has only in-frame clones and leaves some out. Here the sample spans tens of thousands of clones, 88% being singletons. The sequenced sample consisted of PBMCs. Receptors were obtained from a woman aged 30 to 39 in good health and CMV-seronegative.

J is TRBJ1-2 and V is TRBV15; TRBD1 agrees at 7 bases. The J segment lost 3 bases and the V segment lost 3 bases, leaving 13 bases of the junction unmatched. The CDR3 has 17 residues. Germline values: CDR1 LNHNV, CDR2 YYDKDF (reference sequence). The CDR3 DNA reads TGTGCCACCAGCAGCCGGGACAGAATTATCCCTTACTATGGCTACACCTTC. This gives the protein CATSSRDRIIPYYGYTF.

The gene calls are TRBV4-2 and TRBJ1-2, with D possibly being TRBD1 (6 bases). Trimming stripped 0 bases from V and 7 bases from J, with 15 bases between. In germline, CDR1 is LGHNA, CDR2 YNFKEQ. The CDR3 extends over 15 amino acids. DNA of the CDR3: TGTGCCAGCAGCCAAGAGGTAACAGGGTTACGTGGCTACACCTTC. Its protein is CASSQEVTGLRGYTF.

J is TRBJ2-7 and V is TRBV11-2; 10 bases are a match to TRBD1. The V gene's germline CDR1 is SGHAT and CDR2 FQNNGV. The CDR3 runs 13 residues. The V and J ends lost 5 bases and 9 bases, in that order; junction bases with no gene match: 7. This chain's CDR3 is CASSPDRGRWQYF. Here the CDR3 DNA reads TGTGCCAGCAGCCCCGACAGGGGGCGTTGGCAGTACTTC.

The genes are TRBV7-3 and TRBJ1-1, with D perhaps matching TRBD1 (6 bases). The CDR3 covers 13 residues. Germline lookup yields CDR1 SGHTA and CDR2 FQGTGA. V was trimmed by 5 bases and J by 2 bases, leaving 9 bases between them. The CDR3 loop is CASSRTVNTEAFF. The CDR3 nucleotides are TGTGCCAGCAGCCGGACAGTCAACACTGAAGCTTTCTTT.

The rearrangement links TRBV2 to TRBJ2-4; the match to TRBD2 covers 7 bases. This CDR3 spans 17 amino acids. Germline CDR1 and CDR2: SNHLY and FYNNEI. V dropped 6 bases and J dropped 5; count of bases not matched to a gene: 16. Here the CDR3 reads CASSPRSTSEAENIQYF. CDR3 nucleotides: TGTGCCAGCAGCCCCCGATCTACTAGCGAAGCTGAAAACATTCAGTACTTC.

CDR3: CASSGQNNEQFF. The CDR3 nucleotides read TGTGCCAGCAGCGGACAGAACAATGAGCAGTTCTTC. This chain links TRBV6-6 with TRBJ2-1, with D possibly TRBD1 on 6 matching bases. The CDR3 runs to 12 residues. CDR1 and CDR2 (germline): MNHNY, SVGAGI (reference sequence). V was shortened by 6 bases and J by 5 bases, with 8 bases between the two germline ends.

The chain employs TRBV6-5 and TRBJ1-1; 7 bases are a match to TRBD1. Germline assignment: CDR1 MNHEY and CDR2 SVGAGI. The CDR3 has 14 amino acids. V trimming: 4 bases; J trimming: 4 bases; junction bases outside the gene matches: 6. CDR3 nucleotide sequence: TGTGCCAGCAGTTTACGGGCAGGGGGCACTGAAGCTTTCTTT. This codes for CASSLRAGGTEAFF.

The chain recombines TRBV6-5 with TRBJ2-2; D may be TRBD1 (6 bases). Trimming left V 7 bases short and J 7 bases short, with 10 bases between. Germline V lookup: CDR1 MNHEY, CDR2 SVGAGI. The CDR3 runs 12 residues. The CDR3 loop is CASTSRGGELFF. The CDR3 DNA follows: TGTGCCAGCACCTCCAGGGGCGGGGAGCTGTTTTTT.

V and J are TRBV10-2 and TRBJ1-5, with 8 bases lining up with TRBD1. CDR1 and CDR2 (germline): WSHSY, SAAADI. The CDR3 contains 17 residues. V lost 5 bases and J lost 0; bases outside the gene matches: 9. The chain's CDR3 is CASSTSQGASSNQPQHF. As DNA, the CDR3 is TGCGCCAGCAGTACGAGTCAGGGGGCGAGTAGCAATCAGCCCCAGCATTTT.

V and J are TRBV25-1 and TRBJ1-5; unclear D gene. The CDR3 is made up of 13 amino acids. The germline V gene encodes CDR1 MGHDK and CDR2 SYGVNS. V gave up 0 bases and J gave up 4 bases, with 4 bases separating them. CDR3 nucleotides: TGTGCCAGCAGTGAATACGAGAATCAGCCCCAGCATTTT. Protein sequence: CASSEYENQPQHF.